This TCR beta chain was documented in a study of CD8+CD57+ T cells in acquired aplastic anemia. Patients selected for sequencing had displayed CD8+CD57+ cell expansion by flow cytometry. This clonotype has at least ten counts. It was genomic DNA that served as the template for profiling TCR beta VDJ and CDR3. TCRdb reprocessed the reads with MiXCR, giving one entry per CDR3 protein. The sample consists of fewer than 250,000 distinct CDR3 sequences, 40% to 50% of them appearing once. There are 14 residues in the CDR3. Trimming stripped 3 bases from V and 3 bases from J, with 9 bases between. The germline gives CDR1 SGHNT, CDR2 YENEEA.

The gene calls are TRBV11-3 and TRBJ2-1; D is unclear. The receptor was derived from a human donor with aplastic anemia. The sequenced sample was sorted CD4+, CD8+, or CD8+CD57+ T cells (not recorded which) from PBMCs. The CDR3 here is CASSFERNYNEQFF. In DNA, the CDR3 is TGTGCCAGCAGCTTCGAGAGAAACTACAATGAGCAGTTCTTC. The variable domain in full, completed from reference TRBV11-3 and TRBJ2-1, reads EAGVVQSPRYKIIEKKQPVAFWCNPISGHNTLYWYLQNLGQGPELLIRYENEEAVDDSQLPKDRFSAERLKGVDSTLKIQPAELGDSAVYLCASSFERNYNEQFFGPGTRLTVL.